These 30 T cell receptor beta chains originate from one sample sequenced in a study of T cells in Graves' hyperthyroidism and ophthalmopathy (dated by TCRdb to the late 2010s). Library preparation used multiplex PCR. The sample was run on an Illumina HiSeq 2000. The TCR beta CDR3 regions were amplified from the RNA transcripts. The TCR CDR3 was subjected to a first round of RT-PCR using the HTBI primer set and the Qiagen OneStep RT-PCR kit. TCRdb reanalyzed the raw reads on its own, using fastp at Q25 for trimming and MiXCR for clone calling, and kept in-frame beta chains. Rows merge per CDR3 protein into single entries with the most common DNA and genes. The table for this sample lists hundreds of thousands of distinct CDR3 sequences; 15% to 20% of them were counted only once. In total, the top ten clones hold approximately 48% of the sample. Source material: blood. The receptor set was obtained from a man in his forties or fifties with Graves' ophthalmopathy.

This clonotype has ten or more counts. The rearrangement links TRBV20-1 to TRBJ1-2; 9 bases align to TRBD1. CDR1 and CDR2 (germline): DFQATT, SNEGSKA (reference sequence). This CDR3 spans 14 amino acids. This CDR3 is CSSSPGQGPNGYTF. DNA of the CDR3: TGCAGCTCCTCGCCGGGACAGGGCCCAAATGGCTACACCTTC.

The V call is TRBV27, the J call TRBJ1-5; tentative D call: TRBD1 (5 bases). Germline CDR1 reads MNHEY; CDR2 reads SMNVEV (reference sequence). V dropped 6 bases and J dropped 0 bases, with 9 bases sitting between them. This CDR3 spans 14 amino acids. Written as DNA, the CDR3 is TGTGCCAGCAGGGGGGGTTATAGCAATCAGCCCCAGCATTTT. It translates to CASRGGYSNQPQHF.

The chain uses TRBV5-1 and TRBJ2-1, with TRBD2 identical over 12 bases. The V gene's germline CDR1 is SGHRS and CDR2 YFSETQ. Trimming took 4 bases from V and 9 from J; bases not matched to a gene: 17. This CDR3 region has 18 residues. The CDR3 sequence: CASSRLNSPSGGGSEQFF. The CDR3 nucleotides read TGCGCCAGCAGCCGCTTGAATTCCCCTAGCGGGGGGGGTAGTGAGCAGTTCTTC.

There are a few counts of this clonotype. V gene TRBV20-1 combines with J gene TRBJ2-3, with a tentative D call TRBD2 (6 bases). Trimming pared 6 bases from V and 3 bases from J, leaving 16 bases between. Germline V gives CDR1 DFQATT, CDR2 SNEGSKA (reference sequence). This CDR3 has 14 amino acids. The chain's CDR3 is CSAPRLGLTDTQYF. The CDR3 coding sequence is TGCAGTGCCCCCAGACTAGGGCTGACAGATACGCAGTATTTT.

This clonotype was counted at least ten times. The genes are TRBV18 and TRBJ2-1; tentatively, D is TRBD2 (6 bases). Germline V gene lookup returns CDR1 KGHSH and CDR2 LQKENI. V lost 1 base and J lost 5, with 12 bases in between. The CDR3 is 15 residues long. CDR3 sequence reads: CASSPHVGGDNEQFF. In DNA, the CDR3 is TGTGCCAGCTCACCACATGTCGGCGGGGACAATGAGCAGTTCTTC.

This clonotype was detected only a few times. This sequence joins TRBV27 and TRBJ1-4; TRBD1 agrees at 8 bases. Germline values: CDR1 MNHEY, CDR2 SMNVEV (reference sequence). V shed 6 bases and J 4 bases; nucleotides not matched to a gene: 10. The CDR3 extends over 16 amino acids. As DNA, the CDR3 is TGTGCCAGCAGGGGAATCCAGGGGGCCCATAATGAAAAACTGTTTTTT. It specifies CASRGIQGAHNEKLFF.

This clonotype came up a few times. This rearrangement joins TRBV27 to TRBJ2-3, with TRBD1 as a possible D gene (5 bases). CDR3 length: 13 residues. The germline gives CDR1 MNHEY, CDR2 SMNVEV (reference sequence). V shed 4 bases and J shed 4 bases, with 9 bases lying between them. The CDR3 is CASSYIGADTQYF. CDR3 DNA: TGTGCCAGCAGTTACATAGGGGCAGATACGCAGTATTTT.

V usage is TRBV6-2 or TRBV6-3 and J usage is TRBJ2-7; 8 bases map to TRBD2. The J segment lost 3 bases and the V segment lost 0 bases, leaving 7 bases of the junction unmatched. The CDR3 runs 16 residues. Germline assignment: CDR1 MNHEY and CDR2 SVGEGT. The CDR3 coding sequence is TGTGCCAGCAGTTACTCGATGGGACTAGTGAGCTACGAGCAGTACTTC. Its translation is CASSYSMGLVSYEQYF.

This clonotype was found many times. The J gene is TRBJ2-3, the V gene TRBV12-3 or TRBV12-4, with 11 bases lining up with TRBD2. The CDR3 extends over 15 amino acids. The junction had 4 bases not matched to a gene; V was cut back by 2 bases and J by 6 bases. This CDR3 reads CASSLLTSGKDTQYF. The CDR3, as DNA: TGTGCCAGCAGTTTATTGACTAGCGGGAAGGATACGCAGTATTTT.

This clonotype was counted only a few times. CDR3 sequence: CASSQGQFPYEQYF. As DNA, the CDR3 is TGCGCCAGCAGCCAAGGACAGTTCCCCTACGAGCAGTACTTC. V gene TRBV4-1 combines with J gene TRBJ2-7; tentative D call: TRBD1 (5 bases). Germline assignment: CDR1 MGHRA and CDR2 YSYEKL. Trimming removed 1 base from V and 2 bases from J, with 9 bases in between. CDR3 length: 14 residues.

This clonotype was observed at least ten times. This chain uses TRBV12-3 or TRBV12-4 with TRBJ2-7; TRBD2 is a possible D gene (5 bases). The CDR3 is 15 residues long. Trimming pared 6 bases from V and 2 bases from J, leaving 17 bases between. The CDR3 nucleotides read TGTGCCAGCAGCCTTTGGCGGGTATCGGCCTACGAGCAGTACTTC. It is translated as CASSLWRVSAYEQYF.

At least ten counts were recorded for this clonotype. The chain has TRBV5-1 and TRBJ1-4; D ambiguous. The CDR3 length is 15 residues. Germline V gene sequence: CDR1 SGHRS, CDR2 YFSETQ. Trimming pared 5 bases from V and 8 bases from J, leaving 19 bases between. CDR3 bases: TGCGCCAGCAGTCCGGTTGGCAGTGCAAAAGAAAAACTGTTTTTT. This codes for CASSPVGSAKEKLFF.

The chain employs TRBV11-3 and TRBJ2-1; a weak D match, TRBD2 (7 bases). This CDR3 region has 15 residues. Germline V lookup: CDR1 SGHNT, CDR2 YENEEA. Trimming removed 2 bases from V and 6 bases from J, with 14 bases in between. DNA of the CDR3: TGTGCCAGCAGCTTAAGGGGGGGGGCATCCAATGAGCAGTTCTTC. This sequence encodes CASSLRGGASNEQFF. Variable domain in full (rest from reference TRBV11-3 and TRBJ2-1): EAGVVQSPRYKIIEKKQPVAFWCNPISGHNTLYWYLQNLGQGPELLIRYENEEAVDDSQLPKDRFSAERLKGVDSTLKIQPAELGDSAVYLCASSLRGGASNEQFFGPGTRLTVL.

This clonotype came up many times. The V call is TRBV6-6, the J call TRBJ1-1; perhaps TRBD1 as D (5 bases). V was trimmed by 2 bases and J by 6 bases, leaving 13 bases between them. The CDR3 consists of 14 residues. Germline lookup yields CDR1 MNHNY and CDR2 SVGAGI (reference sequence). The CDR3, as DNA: TGTGCCAGCAGTTACCGCCCAGGGAGCGCTGAAGCTTTCTTT. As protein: CASSYRPGSAEAFF.

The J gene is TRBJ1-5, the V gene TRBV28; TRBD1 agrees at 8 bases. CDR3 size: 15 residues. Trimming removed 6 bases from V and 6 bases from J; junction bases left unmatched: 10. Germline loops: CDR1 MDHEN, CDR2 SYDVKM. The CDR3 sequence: CASSSQGVPSQPQHF. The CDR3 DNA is TGTGCCAGCAGCTCACAGGGGGTTCCTAGTCAGCCCCAGCATTTT.

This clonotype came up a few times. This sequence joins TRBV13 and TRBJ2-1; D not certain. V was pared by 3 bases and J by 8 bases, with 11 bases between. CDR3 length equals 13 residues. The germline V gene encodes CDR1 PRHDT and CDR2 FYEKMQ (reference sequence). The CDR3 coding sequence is TGTGCCAGCAGCTTTCGAGGCGGTTATGAGCAGTTCTTC. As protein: CASSFRGGYEQFF.

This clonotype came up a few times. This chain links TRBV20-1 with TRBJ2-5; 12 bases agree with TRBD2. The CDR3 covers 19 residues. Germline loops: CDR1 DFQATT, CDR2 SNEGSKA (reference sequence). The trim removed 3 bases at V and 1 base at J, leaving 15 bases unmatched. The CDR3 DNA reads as TGCAGTGCTAGTCGTCTAGCGGGAGGGTTTGTGATGGGCCAAGAGACCCAGTACTTC. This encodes CSASRLAGGFVMGQETQYF.

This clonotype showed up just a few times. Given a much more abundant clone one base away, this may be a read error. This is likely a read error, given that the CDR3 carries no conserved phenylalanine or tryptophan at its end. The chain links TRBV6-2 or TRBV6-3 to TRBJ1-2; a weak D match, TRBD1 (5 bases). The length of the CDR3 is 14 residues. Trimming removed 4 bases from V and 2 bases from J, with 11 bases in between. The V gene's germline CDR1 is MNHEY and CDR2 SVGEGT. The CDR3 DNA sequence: TGTGCCAGCAGTTCGGCGGGGGGGAACTATGGCTACACCCTC. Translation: CASSSAGGNYGYTL.

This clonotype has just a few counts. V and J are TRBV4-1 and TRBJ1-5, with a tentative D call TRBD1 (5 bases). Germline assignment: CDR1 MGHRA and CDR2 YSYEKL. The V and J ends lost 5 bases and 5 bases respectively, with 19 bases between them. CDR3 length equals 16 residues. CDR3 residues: CASSYPGLEGHQPQHF. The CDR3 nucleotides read TGCGCCAGCAGCTACCCGGGCCTCGAGGGGCATCAGCCCCAGCATTTT.

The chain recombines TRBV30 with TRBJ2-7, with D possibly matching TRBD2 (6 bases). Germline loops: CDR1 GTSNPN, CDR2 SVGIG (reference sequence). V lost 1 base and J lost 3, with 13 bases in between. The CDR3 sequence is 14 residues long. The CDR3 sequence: CAWSAAGLYYEQYF. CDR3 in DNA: TGTGCCTGGAGTGCCGCGGGACTCTACTACGAGCAGTACTTC.

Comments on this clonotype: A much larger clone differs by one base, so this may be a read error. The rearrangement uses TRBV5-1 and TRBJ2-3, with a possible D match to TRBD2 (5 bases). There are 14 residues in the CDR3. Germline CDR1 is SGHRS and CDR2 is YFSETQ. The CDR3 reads CASSLAGLTDMQYF. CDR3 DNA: TGCGCCAGCAGCTTGGCGGGGTTGACGGATATGCAGTATTTT.

The CDR3 protein is CASSLVGVLSGFPYNEQFF. The CDR3 DNA sequence: TGTGCCAGCAGCTTAGTGGGGGTTTTATCTGGGTTCCCCTACAATGAGCAGTTCTTC. The chain links TRBV11-1 to TRBJ2-1; D may be TRBD1 or TRBD2 (5 bases each). The CDR3 contains 19 residues. Germline-derived CDR1 and CDR2 are SGHAT and FQDESV (reference sequence). Between the trimmed V and J ends, which lost 1 base and 2 bases, there was a span of 21 bases.

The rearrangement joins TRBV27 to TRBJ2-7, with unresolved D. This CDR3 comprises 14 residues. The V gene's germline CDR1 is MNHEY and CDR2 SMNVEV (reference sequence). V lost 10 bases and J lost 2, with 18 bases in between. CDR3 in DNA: TGTGCCACCCAGTTTACTGCCGGAGCCTACGAGCAGTACTTC. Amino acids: CATQFTAGAYEQYF.

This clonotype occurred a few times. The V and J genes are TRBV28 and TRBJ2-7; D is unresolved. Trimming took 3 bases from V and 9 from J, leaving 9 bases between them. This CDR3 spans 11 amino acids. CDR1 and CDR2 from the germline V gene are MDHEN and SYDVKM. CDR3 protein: CASSLLGMQYF. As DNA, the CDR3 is TGTGCCAGCAGTTTGTTGGGGATGCAGTACTTC.

CDR3 residues: CASSLNAGINTEAFF. DNA of the CDR3: TGCGCCAGCAGCTTGAACGCAGGGATAAACACTGAAGCTTTCTTT. This chain connects TRBV5-1 to TRBJ1-1, with a possible D match to TRBD1 (5 bases). Trimming took 1 base from V and 2 from J, leaving 12 bases between them. The length of the CDR3 is 15 residues. Germline V gives CDR1 SGHRS, CDR2 YFSETQ.

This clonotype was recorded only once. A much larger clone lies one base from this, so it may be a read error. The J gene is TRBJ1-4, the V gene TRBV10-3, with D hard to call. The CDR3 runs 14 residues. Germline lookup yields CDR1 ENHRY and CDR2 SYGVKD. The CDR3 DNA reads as TGTGCCATCAACTCGGGAAGAACTAATGAAAAAATGTTTTTT. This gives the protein CAINSGRTNEKMFF.

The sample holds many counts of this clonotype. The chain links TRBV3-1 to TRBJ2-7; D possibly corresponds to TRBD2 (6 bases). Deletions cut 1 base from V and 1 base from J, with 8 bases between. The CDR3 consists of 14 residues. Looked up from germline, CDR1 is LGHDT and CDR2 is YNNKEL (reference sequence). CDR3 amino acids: CASSQVAESYEQYF. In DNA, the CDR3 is TGTGCCAGCAGCCAAGTAGCGGAATCCTACGAGCAGTACTTC.

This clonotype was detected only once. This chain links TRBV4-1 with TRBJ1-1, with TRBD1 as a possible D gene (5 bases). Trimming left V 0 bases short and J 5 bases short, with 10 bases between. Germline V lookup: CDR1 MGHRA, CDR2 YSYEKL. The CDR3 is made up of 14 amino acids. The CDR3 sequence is CASSQETELTEAFF. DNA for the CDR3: TGCGCCAGCAGCCAAGAGACAGAATTGACTGAAGCTTTCTTT.

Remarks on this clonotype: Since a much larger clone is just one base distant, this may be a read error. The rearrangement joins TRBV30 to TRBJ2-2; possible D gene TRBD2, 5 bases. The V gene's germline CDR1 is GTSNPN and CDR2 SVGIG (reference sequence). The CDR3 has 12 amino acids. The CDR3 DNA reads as TGTGCCTGGAGCTGGTCAACCGGGGAGCTGCTTTTT. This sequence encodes CAWSWSTGELLF.

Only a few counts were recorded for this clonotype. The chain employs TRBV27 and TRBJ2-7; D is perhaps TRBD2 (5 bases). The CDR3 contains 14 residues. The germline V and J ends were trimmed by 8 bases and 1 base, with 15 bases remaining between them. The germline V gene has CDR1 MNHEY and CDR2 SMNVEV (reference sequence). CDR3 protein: CASSRAGNSYEQYF. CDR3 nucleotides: TGTGCCAGCTCTCGGGCGGGTAATTCCTACGAGCAGTACTTC.